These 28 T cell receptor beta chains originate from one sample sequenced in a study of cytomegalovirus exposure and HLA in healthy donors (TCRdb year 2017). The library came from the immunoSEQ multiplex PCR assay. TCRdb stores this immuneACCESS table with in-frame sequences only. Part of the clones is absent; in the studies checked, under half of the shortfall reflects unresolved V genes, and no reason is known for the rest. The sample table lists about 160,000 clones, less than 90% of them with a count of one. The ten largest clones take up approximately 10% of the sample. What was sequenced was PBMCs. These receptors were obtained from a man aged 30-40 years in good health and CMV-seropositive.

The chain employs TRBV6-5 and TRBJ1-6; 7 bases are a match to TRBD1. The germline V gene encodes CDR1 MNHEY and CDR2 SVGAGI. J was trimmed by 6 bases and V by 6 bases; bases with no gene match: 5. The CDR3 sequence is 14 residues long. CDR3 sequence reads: CASSRQGVNSPLHF. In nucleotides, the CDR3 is TGTGCCAGCAGCCGGCAGGGGGTTAATTCACCCCTCCACTTT.

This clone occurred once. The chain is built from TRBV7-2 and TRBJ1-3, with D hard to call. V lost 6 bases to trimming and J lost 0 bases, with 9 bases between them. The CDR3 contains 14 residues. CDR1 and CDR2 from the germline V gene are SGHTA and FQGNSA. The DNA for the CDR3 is TGTGCCAGCAGTCAACAGATCTCTGGAAACACCATATATTTT. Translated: CASSQQISGNTIYF.

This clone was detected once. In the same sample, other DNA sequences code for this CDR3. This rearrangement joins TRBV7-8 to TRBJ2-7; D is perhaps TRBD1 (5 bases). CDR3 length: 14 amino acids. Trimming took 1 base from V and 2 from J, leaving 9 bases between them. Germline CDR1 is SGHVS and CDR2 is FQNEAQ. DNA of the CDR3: TGTGCCAGCAGCTTAGGGGGCGGCCCCTACGAGCAGTACTTC. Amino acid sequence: CASSLGGGPYEQYF.

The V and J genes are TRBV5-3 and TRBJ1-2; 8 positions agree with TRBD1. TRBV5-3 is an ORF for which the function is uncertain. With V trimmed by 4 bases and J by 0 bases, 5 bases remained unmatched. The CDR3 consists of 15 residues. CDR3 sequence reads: CARSRDRPSNYGYTF. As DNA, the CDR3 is TGTGCCAGAAGCCGGGACAGGCCGTCTAACTATGGCTACACCTTC.

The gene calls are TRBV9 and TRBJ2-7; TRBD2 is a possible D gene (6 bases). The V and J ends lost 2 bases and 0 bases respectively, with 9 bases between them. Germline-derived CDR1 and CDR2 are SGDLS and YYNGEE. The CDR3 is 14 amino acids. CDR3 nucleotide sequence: TGTGCCAGCAGCGTTAATAGCGGCTCCTACGAGCAGTACTTC. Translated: CASSVNSGSYEQYF.

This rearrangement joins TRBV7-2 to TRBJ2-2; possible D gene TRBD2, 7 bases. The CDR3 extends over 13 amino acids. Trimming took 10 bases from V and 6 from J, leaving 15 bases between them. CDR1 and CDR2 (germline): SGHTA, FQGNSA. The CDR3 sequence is CAIMLGGPGELFF. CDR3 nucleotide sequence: TGTGCCATCATGCTCGGGGGGCCCGGGGAGCTGTTTTTT. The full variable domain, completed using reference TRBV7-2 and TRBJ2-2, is GAGVSQSPSNKVTEKGKDVELRCDPISGHTALYWYRQSLGQGLEFLIYFQGNSAPDKSGLPSDRFSAERTGGSVSTLTIQRTQQEDSAVYLCAIMLGGPGELFFGEGSRLTVL.

Here the CDR3 DNA reads TGTGCATCGCCGCAGGGAACCACTGAAGCTTTCTTT. It yields the protein CASPQGTTEAFF. V and J are TRBV12-2 and TRBJ1-1; TRBD1 was called by the table and not checked on the DNA. TRBV12-2 is annotated as a pseudogene. The CDR3 is 12 residues long.

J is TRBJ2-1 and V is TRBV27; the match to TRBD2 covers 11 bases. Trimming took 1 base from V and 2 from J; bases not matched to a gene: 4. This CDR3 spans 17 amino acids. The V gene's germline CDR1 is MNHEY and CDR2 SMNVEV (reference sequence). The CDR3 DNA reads TGTGCCAGCAGTTTATTGGGTAGCGGGGGGGCCTACAATGAGCAGTTCTTC. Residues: CASSLLGSGGAYNEQFF.

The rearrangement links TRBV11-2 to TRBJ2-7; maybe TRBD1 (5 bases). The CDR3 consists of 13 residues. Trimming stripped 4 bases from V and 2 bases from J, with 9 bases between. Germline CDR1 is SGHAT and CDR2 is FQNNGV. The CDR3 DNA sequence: TGTGCCAGCAGCTGGGGCAGCGCCTACGAGCAGTACTTC. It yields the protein CASSWGSAYEQYF.

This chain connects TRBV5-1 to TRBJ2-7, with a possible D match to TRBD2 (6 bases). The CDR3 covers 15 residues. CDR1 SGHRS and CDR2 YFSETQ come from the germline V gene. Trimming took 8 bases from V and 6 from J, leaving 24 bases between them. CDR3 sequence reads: CASHILQGGKAEQYF. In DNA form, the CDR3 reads TGCGCCAGTCACATCCTCCAGGGAGGTAAGGCCGAGCAGTACTTC.

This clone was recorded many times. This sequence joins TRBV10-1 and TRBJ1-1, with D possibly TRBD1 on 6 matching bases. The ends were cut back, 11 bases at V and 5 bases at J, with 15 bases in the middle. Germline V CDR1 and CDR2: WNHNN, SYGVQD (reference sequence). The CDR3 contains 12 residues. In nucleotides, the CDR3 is TGCGCCCTCAAACAGGGATGGACTGAAGCTTTCTTT. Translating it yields CALKQGWTEAFF.

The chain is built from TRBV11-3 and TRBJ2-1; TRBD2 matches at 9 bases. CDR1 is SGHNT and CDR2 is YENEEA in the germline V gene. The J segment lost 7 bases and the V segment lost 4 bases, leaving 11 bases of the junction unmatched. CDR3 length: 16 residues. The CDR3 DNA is TGTGCCAGCAGCTCTTCTCGGACTAGCGAGGGGAATGAGCAGTTCTTC. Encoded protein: CASSSSRTSEGNEQFF.

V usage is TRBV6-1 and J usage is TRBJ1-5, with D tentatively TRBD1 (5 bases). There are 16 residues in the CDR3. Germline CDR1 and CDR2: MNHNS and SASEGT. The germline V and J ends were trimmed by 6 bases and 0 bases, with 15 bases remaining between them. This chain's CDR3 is CASSEHNRNSNQPQHF. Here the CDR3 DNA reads TGTGCCAGCAGCGAACACAACAGGAATAGCAATCAGCCCCAGCATTTT.

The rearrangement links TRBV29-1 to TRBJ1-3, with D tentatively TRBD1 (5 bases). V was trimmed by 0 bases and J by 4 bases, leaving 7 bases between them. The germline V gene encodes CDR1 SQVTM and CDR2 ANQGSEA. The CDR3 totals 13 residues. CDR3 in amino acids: CSVEEQEGNTIYF. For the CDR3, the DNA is TGCAGCGTTGAAGAACAGGAAGGAAACACCATATATTTT.

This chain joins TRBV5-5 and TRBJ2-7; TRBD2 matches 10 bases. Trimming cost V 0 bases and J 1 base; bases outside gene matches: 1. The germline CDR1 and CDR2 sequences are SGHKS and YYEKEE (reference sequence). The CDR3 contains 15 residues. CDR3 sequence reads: CASSLASGGSYEQYF. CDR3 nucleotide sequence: TGTGCCAGCAGCTTGGCTAGCGGGGGTTCCTACGAGCAGTACTTC.

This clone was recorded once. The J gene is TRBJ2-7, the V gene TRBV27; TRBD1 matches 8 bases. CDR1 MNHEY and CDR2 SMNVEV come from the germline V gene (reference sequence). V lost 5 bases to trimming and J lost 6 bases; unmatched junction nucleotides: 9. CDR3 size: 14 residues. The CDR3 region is CASSPGQGWREQYF. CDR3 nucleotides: TGTGCCAGCAGTCCCGGACAGGGTTGGCGCGAGCAGTACTTC.

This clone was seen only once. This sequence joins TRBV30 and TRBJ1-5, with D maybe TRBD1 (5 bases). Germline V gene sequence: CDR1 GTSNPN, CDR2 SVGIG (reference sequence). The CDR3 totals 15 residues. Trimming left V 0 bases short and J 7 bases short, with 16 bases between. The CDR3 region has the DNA TGTGCCTGGAGTGTGTCCCAGGCAGGGCCCCAGCCCCAGCATTTT. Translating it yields CAWSVSQAGPQPQHF.

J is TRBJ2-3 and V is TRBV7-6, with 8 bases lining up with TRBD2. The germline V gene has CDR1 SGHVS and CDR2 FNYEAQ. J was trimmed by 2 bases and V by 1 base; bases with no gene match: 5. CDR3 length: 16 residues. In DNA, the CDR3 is TGTGCCAGCAGCTTAGGAGCGGGGGTATACACAGATACGCAGTATTTT. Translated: CASSLGAGVYTDTQYF.

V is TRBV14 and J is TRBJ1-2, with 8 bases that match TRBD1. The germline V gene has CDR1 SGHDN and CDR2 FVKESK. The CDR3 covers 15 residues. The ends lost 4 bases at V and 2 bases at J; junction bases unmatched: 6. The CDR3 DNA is TGTGCCAGCAGCCCCCGGACAGGGAGAAACTATGGCTACACCTTC. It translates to CASSPRTGRNYGYTF.

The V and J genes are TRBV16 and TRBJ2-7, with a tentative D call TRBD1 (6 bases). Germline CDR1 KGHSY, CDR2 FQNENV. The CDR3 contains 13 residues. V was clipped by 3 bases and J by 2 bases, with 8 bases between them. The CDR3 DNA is TGTGCCAGCAGCCAGGGGGCGACCTACGAGCAGTACTTC. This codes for CASSQGATYEQYF.

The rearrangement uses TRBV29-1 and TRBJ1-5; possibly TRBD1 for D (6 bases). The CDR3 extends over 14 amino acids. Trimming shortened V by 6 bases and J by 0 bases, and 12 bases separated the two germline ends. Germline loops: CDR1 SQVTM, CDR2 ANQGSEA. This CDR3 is CSVGDKVSNQPQHF. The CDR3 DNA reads TGCAGCGTGGGGGACAAGGTTAGCAATCAGCCCCAGCATTTT.

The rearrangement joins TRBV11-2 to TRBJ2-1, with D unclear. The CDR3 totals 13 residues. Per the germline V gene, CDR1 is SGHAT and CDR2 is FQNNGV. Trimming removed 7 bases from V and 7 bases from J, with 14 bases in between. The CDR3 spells CASKLSPRNEQFF. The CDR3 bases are TGTGCCAGCAAGCTGTCCCCCCGTAATGAGCAGTTCTTC.

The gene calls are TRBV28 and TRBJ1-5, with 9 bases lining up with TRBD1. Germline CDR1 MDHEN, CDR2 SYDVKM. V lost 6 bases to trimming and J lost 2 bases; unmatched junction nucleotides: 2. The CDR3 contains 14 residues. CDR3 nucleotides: TGTGCCAGCAGCCGGACAGGGGGCAATCAGCCCCAGCATTTT. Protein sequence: CASSRTGGNQPQHF.

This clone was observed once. This CDR3 is CARSPGLGQGRETQYF. CDR3 bases: TGTGCCAGAAGCCCGGGATTAGGACAGGGTAGAGAGACCCAGTACTTC. V is TRBV5-3 and J is TRBJ2-5; TRBD1 agrees at 8 bases. TRBV5-3 is flagged as an ORF with uncertain function. The ends lost 4 bases at V and 4 bases at J; junction bases unmatched: 12. The CDR3 runs 16 residues.

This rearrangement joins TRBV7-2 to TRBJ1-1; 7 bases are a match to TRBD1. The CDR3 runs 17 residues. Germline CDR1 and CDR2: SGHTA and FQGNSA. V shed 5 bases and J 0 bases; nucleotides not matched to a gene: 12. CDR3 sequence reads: CASSPLTGAGMNTEAFF. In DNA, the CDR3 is TGTGCCAGCAGCCCCCTAACAGGGGCTGGGATGAACACTGAAGCTTTCTTT.

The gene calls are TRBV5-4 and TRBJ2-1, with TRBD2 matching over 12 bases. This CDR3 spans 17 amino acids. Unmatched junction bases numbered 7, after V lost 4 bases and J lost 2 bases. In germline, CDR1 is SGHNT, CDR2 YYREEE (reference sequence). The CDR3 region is CASSLTSGGPAYNEQFF. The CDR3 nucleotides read TGTGCCAGCAGCCTGACTAGCGGGGGCCCAGCCTACAATGAGCAGTTCTTC.

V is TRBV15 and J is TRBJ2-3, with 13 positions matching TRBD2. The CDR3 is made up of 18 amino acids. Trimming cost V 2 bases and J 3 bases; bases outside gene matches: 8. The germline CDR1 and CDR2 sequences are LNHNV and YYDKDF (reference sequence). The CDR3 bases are TGTGCCACCAGCAGATCTTTGACTAGCGGGGGGACTACAGATACGCAGTATTTT. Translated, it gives CATSRSLTSGGTTDTQYF.

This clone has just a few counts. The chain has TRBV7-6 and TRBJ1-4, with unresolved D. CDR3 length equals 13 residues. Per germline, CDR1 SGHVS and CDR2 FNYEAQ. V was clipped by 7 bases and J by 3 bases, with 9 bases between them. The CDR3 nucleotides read TGTGCCAGCAATCGCGGGCCTAATGAAAAACTGTTTTTT. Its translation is CASNRGPNEKLFF. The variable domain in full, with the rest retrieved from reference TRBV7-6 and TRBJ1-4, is GAGVSQSPRYKVTKRGQDVALRCDPISGHVSLYWYRQALGQGPEFLTYFNYEAQQDKSGLPNDRFSAERPEGSISTLTIQRTEQRDSAMYRCASNRGPNEKLFFGSGTQLSVL.